Listed below are T cell receptor beta chains from one sample, sequenced in a study of blood T cell repertoires in COVID-19. The repertoire was sequenced with immunoSEQ multiplex PCR; TCRdb's copy has only in-frame clones and lacks some. The sample has hundreds of thousands of clones, more than 75% seen once. The sample was peripheral blood. These receptors were taken from a woman aged 55-70 years with COVID-19, enrolled during active disease. CDR3s include the opening cysteine and the closing phenylalanine or tryptophan. A D gene is named only where the DNA matches it firmly. Some rows mark clone size as missing; the rest say once, few, many or name a class of expanded clone.

-	TRBJ1-3	-	TRBV28	TGTGCCAGCAGTTCCCCCGGACTCCCCTCAGGAAACACCATATATTTT	CASSSPGLPSGNTIYF
-	TRBJ2-7	once	TRBV6-5	TGTGCCAGCAGTTACGGAGGCGGCTCCTACGAGCAGTACTTC	CASSYGGGSYEQYF
-	TRBJ2-2	-	TRBV24-1	TGTGCCACCAGTGATTTCAGGGCAGGGGTCGCCGGGGAGCTGTTTTTT	CATSDFRAGVAGELFF
TRBD1	TRBJ1-2	once	TRBV4-1	TGCGCCAGCAGCATGAGGGGGGGACAGGGGGTAATAGATGGCTACACCTTC	CASSMRGGQGVIDGYTF
-	TRBJ1-2	-	TRBV7-3	TGTGCCAGCAGCTTTCGGGATGGCTACACCTTC	CASSFRDGYTF
-	TRBJ1-1	-	TRBV19	TGTGCCAGTAGTATACCCAGGGCCACTGAAGCTTTCTTT	CASSIPRATEAFF
-	TRBJ1-2	-	TRBV7-3	TGTGCCAGCAGCTTAAACCCAGGGGTGGCTAACTATGGCTACACCTTC	CASSLNPGVANYGYTF
-	TRBJ2-3	-	TRBV6-2/TRBV6-3	TGTGCCAGCAGTTATACCTCTCTACGAGATACGCAGTATTTT	CASSYTSLRDTQYF
TRBD1	TRBJ1-4	-	TRBV30	TGTGCCTGGGGGACCGGGACAGGGGTGTTGAGGGAAAAACTGTTTTTT	CAWGTGTGVLREKLFF
-	TRBJ1-1	once	TRBV4-1	TGCGCCAGCAGCCGCGGAGACAGGCTAAACACTGAAGCTTTCTTT	CASSRGDRLNTEAFF
TRBD2	TRBJ2-1	-	TRBV5-4	TGTGCCAGCAGCTTGGGTGCGGGGGGGTCCTACAATGAGCAGTTCTTC	CASSLGAGGSYNEQFF
TRBD1	TRBJ1-1	-	TRBV5-1	TGCGCCAGCAGCTTGGCACAGGGGGCTGCGATCACTGAAGCTTTCTTT	CASSLAQGAAITEAFF
-	TRBJ1-1	-	TRBV2	TGTGCCAGCAGTGAGAACACAGGGTGGATGAACACTGAAGCTTTCTTT	CASSENTGWMNTEAFF
TRBD1	TRBJ1-4	-	TRBV20-1	TGCAGTGCGGACAGGAATGAAAAACTGTTTTTT	CSADRNEKLFF
-	TRBJ1-4	many	TRBV28	TGTGCCAGCAGTTTCTTAAGTCAGTCCTATGAAAAACTGTTTTTT	CASSFLSQSYEKLFF
-	TRBJ1-4	-	TRBV4-1	TGCGCCAGCAGCCAAGGACAGGTTGGGTTTGGAGAACTGTTTTTT	CASSQGQVGFGELFF
-	TRBJ1-1	-	TRBV5-1	TGCGCCAGCCGCATCGGAGGGAACACTGAAGCTTTCTTT	CASRIGGNTEAFF
-	TRBJ2-2	-	TRBV19	TGTGCCAGTAGTATCCGACAGGCCACCGGGGAGCTGTTTTTT	CASSIRQATGELFF
TRBD2	TRBJ2-1	-	TRBV6-1	TGTGCCAGCAGTGGGACTAGCGGGGCGAGCTCCTACAATGAGCAGTTCTTC	CASSGTSGASSYNEQFF
TRBD1	TRBJ2-2	-	TRBV6-6	TGTGCCAGCAGCCAACAGGGGAAAAACACCGGGGAGCTGTTTTTT	CASSQQGKNTGELFF
-	TRBJ2-3	once	TRBV5-1	TGCGCCAGCAGCTTGGACATCCATAGCACAGATACGCAGTATTTT	CASSLDIHSTDTQYF
TRBD1	TRBJ1-2	-	TRBV6-4	TGTGCCAGCAGTGCCGAACAGGGGTCTAACTATGGCTACACCTTC	CASSAEQGSNYGYTF
-	TRBJ2-3	-	TRBV5-8	TGTGCCAGCAGCTTGGGGAGTGGTGCGGTCACAGATACGCAGTATTTT	CASSLGSGAVTDTQYF
-	TRBJ1-4	-	TRBV6-5	TGTGCCAGCAATCCGGGCCCGAGGGTGGAAAAACTGTTTTTT	CASNPGPRVEKLFF
TRBD1	TRBJ1-2	-	TRBV28	TGTGCCAGCAGTTTTTCGACAGGGAGGAGAGGCCGGGGCTATGGCTACACCTTC	CASSFSTGRRGRGYGYTF
TRBD1	TRBJ2-3	-	TRBV7-9	TGTGCCAGCGGCGACAGGGGCACAGATACGCAGTATTTT	CASGDRGTDTQYF
-	TRBJ1-2	-	TRBV25-1	TGTGCCAGCAGGGACGGGAGAACCTTC	CASRDGRTF
-	TRBJ1-6	-	TRBV14	TGTGCCAGCAGCCCTTGGACACGGAATTCACCCCTCCACTTT	CASSPWTRNSPLHF
TRBD1	TRBJ1-1	-	TRBV5-8	TGTGCCAGCAGCTTCACCTACAGGGGGGAAGCTTTCTTT	CASSFTYRGEAFF
TRBD2	TRBJ2-1	-	TRBV9	TGTGCCAGCAGCGTAGGGCTAGCGGAGTACAATGAGCAGTTCTTC	CASSVGLAEYNEQFF
TRBD1	TRBJ1-2	-	TRBV19	TGTGCCAGTTCCCGGACAGGGGTGAACTATGGCTACACCTTC	CASSRTGVNYGYTF
-	TRBJ1-2	once	TRBV10-3	TGTGCCATCAGTGCCGGGACAAATGGCTACACCTTC	CAISAGTNGYTF
TRBD1	TRBJ1-1	-	TRBV19	TGTGCCAGTAGGACAGGGGGAGCCACTGAAGCTTTCTTT	CASRTGGATEAFF
-	TRBJ2-7	once	TRBV7-3	TGTGCCAGCAGCTTGGGGCATTCGGGCGAGCAGTACTTC	CASSLGHSGEQYF
TRBD1	TRBJ2-5	-	TRBV7-9	TGTGCCAGCAGCCGAGGACAGGGGTCACAAGAGACCCAGTACTTC	CASSRGQGSQETQYF
TRBD1	TRBJ1-6	-	TRBV27	TGTGCCAGCAGTAACGGGGACAGCAATTCACCCCTCCACTTT	CASSNGDSNSPLHF
TRBD1	TRBJ2-5	once	TRBV5-1	TGCGCCAGCAGCTTGGAGGGGACAGGGTTTGGGGAGACCCAGTACTTC	CASSLEGTGFGETQYF
TRBD2	TRBJ2-1	-	TRBV5-1	TGCGCCAGCAGCCCACCTACTAGCGGGGGGGCAGACAATGAGCAGTTCTTC	CASSPPTSGGADNEQFF
-	TRBJ2-2	-	TRBV19	TGTGCCAGTAGTATCCAGGAGAACACCGGGGAGCTGTTTTTT	CASSIQENTGELFF
TRBD1	TRBJ1-2	-	TRBV5-1	TGCGCCAGCAGCCCGAACAGGGGGAACTATGGCTACACCTTC	CASSPNRGNYGYTF
-	TRBJ1-1	-	TRBV28	TGTGCCAGCAGGAGATGGGGGGTTAACACTGAAGCTTTCTTT	CASRRWGVNTEAFF
-	TRBJ1-2	-	TRBV28	TGTGCCAGCAGTTTAGTAGGGGCTAACTATGGCTACACCTTC	CASSLVGANYGYTF
-	TRBJ1-3	-	TRBV29-1	TGCAGCGTCCTTGAGGGGACAACCGTAAACACCATATATTTT	CSVLEGTTVNTIYF
-	TRBJ2-7	-	TRBV19	TGTGCCAGTAGTACCGGGCAGGGGTACGAGCAGTACTTC	CASSTGQGYEQYF
TRBD2	TRBJ2-2	-	TRBV3-1/TRBV3-2	TGTGCCAGCAGCCCTAGCGGGGGGGCCGGGGAGCTGTTTTTT	CASSPSGGAGELFF
-	TRBJ1-2	-	TRBV5-1	TGCGCCAGCAGCCTAAACGCCCGCAACTATGGCTACACCTTC	CASSLNARNYGYTF
TRBD2	TRBJ2-1	once	TRBV6-5	TGTGCCAGCAGTTACTCGGTGGGGAGGGGAAATGAGCAGTTCTTC	CASSYSVGRGNEQFF
-	TRBJ1-1	-	TRBV7-2	TGTGCCAGCAGCTTAGTCCCGGCAGGGCTGAGCACTGAAGCTTTCTTT	CASSLVPAGLSTEAFF
TRBD1	TRBJ2-7	-	TRBV5-1	TGCGCCAGCAGCCCAGGACAGGGACTCTCCTACGAGCAGTACTTC	CASSPGQGLSYEQYF
-	TRBJ2-4	-	TRBV28	TGTGCCAGCAGTTTAAGGGTAGAGGGCCGGGGTGCAGCCAAAAACATTCAGTACTTC	CASSLRVEGRGAAKNIQYF
-	TRBJ2-7	-	TRBV6-5	TGTGCCAGCAGTTACTCGGCTAGCGCAGGCTACGAGCAGTACTTC	CASSYSASAGYEQYF
-	TRBJ1-1	-	TRBV30	TGTGCCTGGAAAGACGGGGAGGCTTTCTTT	CAWKDGEAFF
TRBD1	TRBJ1-5	-	TRBV30	TGTGCCTGGAGGGGGGACAGGGGGCAGCCCCAGCATTTT	CAWRGDRGQPQHF
-	TRBJ1-6	-	TRBV6-1	TGTGCCAGCAGTGAAGCGGCAGGGTGGTCTTCACCCCTCCACTTT	CASSEAAGWSSPLHF